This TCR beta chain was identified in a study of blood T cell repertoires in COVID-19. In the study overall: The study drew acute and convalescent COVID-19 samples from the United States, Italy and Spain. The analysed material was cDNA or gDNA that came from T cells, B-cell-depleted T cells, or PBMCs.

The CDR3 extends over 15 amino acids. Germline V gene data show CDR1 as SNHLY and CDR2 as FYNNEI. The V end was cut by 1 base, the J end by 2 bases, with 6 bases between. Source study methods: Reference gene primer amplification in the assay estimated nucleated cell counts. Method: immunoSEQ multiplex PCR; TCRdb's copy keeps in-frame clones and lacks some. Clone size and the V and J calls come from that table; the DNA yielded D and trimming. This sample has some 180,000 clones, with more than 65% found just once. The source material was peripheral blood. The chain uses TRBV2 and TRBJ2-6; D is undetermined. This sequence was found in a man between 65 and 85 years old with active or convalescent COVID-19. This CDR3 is CASSEGGPGANVLTF. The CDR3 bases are TGTGCCAGCAGTGAAGGTGGCCCTGGGGCCAACGTCCTGACTTTC.